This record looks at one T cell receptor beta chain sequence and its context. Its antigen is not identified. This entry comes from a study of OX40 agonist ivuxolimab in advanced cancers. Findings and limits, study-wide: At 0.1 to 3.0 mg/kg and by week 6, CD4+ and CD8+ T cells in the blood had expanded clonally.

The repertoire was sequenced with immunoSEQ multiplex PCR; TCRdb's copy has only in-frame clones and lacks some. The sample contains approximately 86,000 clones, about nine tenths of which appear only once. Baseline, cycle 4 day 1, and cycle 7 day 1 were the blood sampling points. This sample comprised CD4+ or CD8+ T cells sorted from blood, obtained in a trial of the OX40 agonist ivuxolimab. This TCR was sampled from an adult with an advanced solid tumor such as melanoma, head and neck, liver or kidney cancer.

This chain's CDR3 is CASSLEGLEKLFF. In nucleotides, the CDR3 is TGCGCCAGCAGCTTGGAGGGGCTGGAAAAACTGTTTTTT. The chain links TRBV5-1 to TRBJ1-4; D may be TRBD1 (5 bases). Germline CDR1 and CDR2: SGHRS and YFSETQ. V was cut by 0 bases and J by 8 bases, with 8 bases left in between. This CDR3 region has 13 residues.